These T cell receptor beta chains were read from a single sample in a study of OX40 agonist ivuxolimab in advanced cancers. Sequencing was performed with immunoSEQ multiplex PCR; in TCRdb, only in-frame clones are kept and a portion is missing. The sample records tens of thousands of clones, around 84% being singletons. The sequences come from CD4+ or CD8+ T cells sorted from blood, collected in a trial of the OX40 agonist ivuxolimab. The receptor set was obtained from an adult with an advanced solid tumor such as melanoma, head and neck, liver or kidney cancer. CDR3s include the opening cysteine and the closing phenylalanine or tryptophan. Fields, in order: J gene, V gene, clone size, D gene, CDR3 DNA, CDR3 protein. The D gene is left open where the match is weak. The size of a clone is reported for some rows only, either as once, few or many, or as a class for expanded clones.

TRBJ2-3 | TRBV2 | - | - | TGTGCCAGCGCGCCTCAGAGCACAGATACGCAGTATTTT | CASAPQSTDTQYF
TRBJ1-3 | TRBV19 | - | - | TGTGCCAGCGCGACAGTGGGAAACACCATATATTTT | CASATVGNTIYF
TRBJ2-7 | TRBV27 | once | - | TGTGCCAGCAGTTTTAGAGGGCGGGAACCCTACGAGCAGTACTTC | CASSFRGREPYEQYF
TRBJ2-1 | TRBV6-6 | - | - | TGTGCCAGCAGTTACGGGGGGAATGAGCAGTTCTTC | CASSYGGNEQFF
TRBJ1-2 | TRBV6-5 | - | - | TGTGCCAGCAGTTCCATCTATGGCTACACCTTC | CASSSIYGYTF
TRBJ1-1 | TRBV19 | - | TRBD1 | TGTGCCACCGGACAGGGGATTACTGAAGCTTTCTTT | CATGQGITEAFF
TRBJ1-1 | TRBV6-6 | - | - | TGTGCCAGCAGCCAACCGGCCGGTGAAGCTTTCTTT | CASSQPAGEAFF
TRBJ2-2 | TRBV2 | - | - | TGTGCCAGCGGGGGTGGGACGGCCATGGCCGGGGAGCTGTTTTTT | CASGGGTAMAGELFF
TRBJ2-3 | TRBV27 | - | - | TGTGCCAGCAGTCTGACGGGCCGGCGGACAGATACGCAGTATTTT | CASSLTGRRTDTQYF
TRBJ2-7 | TRBV7-2 | few | - | TGTGCCAGCAGGCCTGGGGGTTCCCTCTCCTACGAGCAGTACTTC | CASRPGGSLSYEQYF
TRBJ2-7 | TRBV18 | - | TRBD1 | TGTGCCAGCTCACACCGGGACAGAACCTACGAGCAGTACTTC | CASSHRDRTYEQYF
TRBJ2-1 | TRBV5-6 | - | TRBD2 | TGTGCCAGCAGCTCTAGCGGGGGAGGCTACAATGAGCAGTTCTTC | CASSSSGGGYNEQFF
TRBJ1-5 | TRBV15 | few | - | TGTGCCACCAGCAGAGATCTGGGCAGCTCACAGCCCCAGCATTTT | CATSRDLGSSQPQHF
TRBJ2-2 | TRBV7-9 | - | TRBD2 | TGTGCCAGCAGCGATTACGGGCTAGCGGGAGGGCCGGAGCTGTTTTTT | CASSDYGLAGGPELFF
TRBJ2-1 | TRBV6-4 | once | - | TGTGCCAGCAGTGACCATCGGGCCTCTGGGGATGAGCAGTTCTTC | CASSDHRASGDEQFF
TRBJ2-7 | TRBV11-1 | once | TRBD1 | TGTGCCAGCACCCGAGGGACAGGGGACTACGAGCAGTACTTC | CASTRGTGDYEQYF
TRBJ1-6 | TRBV4-3 | - | - | TGCGCCAGCAGCCAAGATCTAAGGGGGGCCTTTGGGTCACCCCTCCACTTT | CASSQDLRGAFGSPLHF
TRBJ2-7 | TRBV29-1 | - | - | TGCAGCGTTGAACCCCCAAGGGGGGGGGACTTC | CSVEPPRGGDF
TRBJ2-2 | TRBV2 | few | - | TGTGCCAGCAGCCGATGGCCCGGGGAGCTGTTTTTT | CASSRWPGELFF
TRBJ2-1 | TRBV5-1 | - | - | TGCGCCAGCAGCTTGGGACAAATGGATGAGCAGTTCTTC | CASSLGQMDEQFF
TRBJ1-1 | TRBV25-1 | - | TRBD1 | TGTGCCAGCAGGCCGGGGATCAGGGACAGCGGCACTGAAGCTTTCTTT | CASRPGIRDSGTEAFF
TRBJ2-3 | TRBV27 | - | - | TGTGCCAGCAGTTTTCAGGACGGCGATACGCAGTATTTT | CASSFQDGDTQYF
TRBJ2-1 | TRBV12-5 | - | - | TGTGCTAGTGGTTTGACAAGACATGAAGATGAGCAGTTCTTC | CASGLTRHEDEQFF
TRBJ2-3 | TRBV5-1 | - | - | TGCGCCAGCAGCCTGCTGGGGGACAAAACAGATACGCAGTATTTT | CASSLLGDKTDTQYF
TRBJ2-5 | TRBV6-4 | - | - | TGTGCCAGCAGTGACTCAGGGGCCGGAAAAAAAGAGACCCAGTACTTC | CASSDSGAGKKETQYF
TRBJ2-7 | TRBV2 | - | TRBD2 | TGTGCCACAAGCGGGAGAGAGTGGTACGAGCAGTACTTC | CATSGREWYEQYF
TRBJ1-5 | TRBV12-5 | few | - | TGTGCTAGTGGCTTACAGGGTAGAGGTCAGCCCCAGCATTTT | CASGLQGRGQPQHF
TRBJ1-1 | TRBV5-1 | once | TRBD1 | TGCGCCAGCAGCCCAGGGACAGGGGTGCGAGAAACTGAAGCTTTCTTT | CASSPGTGVRETEAFF
TRBJ2-7 | TRBV18 | - | - | TGTGCCAGCTCACCCGACTTTTCCTACGAGCAGTACTTC | CASSPDFSYEQYF
TRBJ2-7 | TRBV5-1 | - | TRBD1 | TGCGCCAGCAGCAGGGGACAGGGGGGTACCTACGAGCAGTACTTC | CASSRGQGGTYEQYF
TRBJ2-5 | TRBV11-1 | - | TRBD1 | TGTGCCAGCAGCTCCGAACAGGGGTACCAAGAGACCCAGTACTTC | CASSSEQGYQETQYF
TRBJ2-5 | TRBV12-5 | - | - | TGTGCTAGTGGCCCCTCGGGGGAGACCCAGTACTTC | CASGPSGETQYF
TRBJ2-2 | TRBV27 | few | TRBD1 | TGTGCCAGCAGTGTCCCCGGGGGACAGGGGTCCCCCGGGGAGCTGTTTTTT | CASSVPGGQGSPGELFF
TRBJ2-5 | TRBV29-1 | - | TRBD2 | TGCAGCGTTGACAGCGGGGGGATAGAAGAGACCCAGTACTTC | CSVDSGGIEETQYF
TRBJ1-6 | TRBV11-2 | - | - | TGTGCCAGCAGCTTAAAGGCCGGAGGCTCCTATAATTCACCCCTCCACTTT | CASSLKAGGSYNSPLHF
TRBJ2-5 | TRBV11-2 | - | TRBD1 | TGTGCCAGCAGCTTAAACCGGGACAGCCCACAAGAGACCCAGTACTTC | CASSLNRDSPQETQYF
TRBJ2-5 | TRBV6-6 | - | - | TGTGCCAGCACCGTCCAAGAGACCCAGTACTTC | CASTVQETQYF
TRBJ2-5 | TRBV2 | - | - | TGTGCCAGCAGTGTAAACAGAAGGGAGACCCAGTACTTC | CASSVNRRETQYF
TRBJ2-5 | TRBV18 | - | TRBD1 | TGTGCCAGCTCACGCCTAGGGGGCTTGCAAGAGACCCAGTACTTC | CASSRLGGLQETQYF
TRBJ2-3 | TRBV11-3 | once | TRBD1 | TGTGCCAGCAGCTTAGAATCTCTCCCCGGCAGGGGGCTGAAAGTAGATACGCAGTATTTT | CASSLESLPGRGLKVDTQYF
TRBJ2-2 | TRBV9 | - | - | TGTGCCAGCAGCGTCCGGGGTCGAGACGGGGAGCTGTTTTTT | CASSVRGRDGELFF
TRBJ1-2 | TRBV19 | once | - | TGTGCCAGTAGTTCTTCTCGGACAGATTATGGCTACACCTTC | CASSSSRTDYGYTF
TRBJ2-5 | TRBV4-2 | - | - | TGTGCCAGCAGCCAAGATCCGACTAGTTGGACCCAGTACTTC | CASSQDPTSWTQYF
TRBJ2-3 | TRBV7-9 | - | - | TGTGCCAGCAGCTTACAGTCCTCAGGAGGCACAGATACGCAGTATTTT | CASSLQSSGGTDTQYF
TRBJ2-1 | TRBV5-1 | once | TRBD1 | TGCGCCAGCAGCTTGGGGGGACAGGCCTCCAATGAGCAGTTCTTC | CASSLGGQASNEQFF
TRBJ2-3 | TRBV7-2 | - | TRBD2 | TGTGCCAGCAGCTTAGTTTTAGCGGGGGGCACAGATACGCAGTATTTT | CASSLVLAGGTDTQYF
TRBJ2-1 | TRBV5-4 | - | - | TGTGCCAGCAGCAGAGCGGGCGTCTACAATGAGCAGTTCTTC | CASSRAGVYNEQFF
TRBJ1-1 | TRBV2 | - | - | TGTGCCAGCAGTGAAGGCCAGGGTCGGCTGAACACTGAAGCTTTCTTT | CASSEGQGRLNTEAFF
TRBJ2-3 | TRBV5-1 | - | TRBD2 | TGCGCCAGCAGCCCCCGGGGTAGCGGGAATCCCACAGATACGCAGTATTTT | CASSPRGSGNPTDTQYF
TRBJ2-7 | TRBV14 | - | - | TGTGCCAGCAGCCAGGGATTCACGGGAATCCTACCGGGCGAGCAGTACTTC | CASSQGFTGILPGEQYF
TRBJ2-7 | TRBV4-3 | - | - | TGCGCCAGCAGCCTAAGAGGAGCTAGCGCGTCCTACGAGCAGTACTTC | CASSLRGASASYEQYF
TRBJ2-7 | TRBV7-9 | once | TRBD2 | TGTGCCAGCAGCTATGGGACTACCTCCTACGAGCAGTACTTC | CASSYGTTSYEQYF
TRBJ1-1 | TRBV19 | - | - | TGTGCCAGTAGTACGCCCCCGGGACGGCAGAACACTGAAGCTTTCTTT | CASSTPPGRQNTEAFF